This passage covers 2 T cell receptor beta chains from one sample sequenced in a study of T-cell reconstitution after alpha-beta-depleted transplantation in children. Unique molecular identifiers featured in how the TCRbeta library was prepared. TCRdb recomputed calls from the PCR reads with MiXCR, one row per CDR3 protein. Seen here are more than 450,000 distinct CDR3 sequences, about a sixth observed once, and the top ten hold more than 2.5%. The sample was PBMCs from the stem cell graft donor, taken from the stem cell graft. The receptors stem from a human donor who donated a stem cell graft to a child with acute lymphoblastic leukemia.

The chain recombines TRBV6-1 with TRBJ1-1; TRBD1 might be the D (6 bases). There are 15 residues in the CDR3. CDR1 and CDR2 from the germline V gene are MNHNS and SASEGT. Trimming took 6 bases from V and 3 from J, leaving 17 bases between them. Written as DNA, the CDR3 is TGTGCCAGCAGCCGTTACAGGGTGGCGGACACTGAAGCTTTCTTT. Translated: CASSRYRVADTEAFF.

This clonotype turned up a few times. The gene calls are TRBV7-6 and TRBJ2-7; 8 bases map to TRBD2. The CDR3 runs 14 residues. V lost 3 bases, J lost 6 bases, and 7 bases stayed unmatched. Germline CDR1 SGHVS, CDR2 FNYEAQ. DNA for the CDR3: TGTGCCAGCAGCTTCCGGGAGGGGATTCGCGAGCAGTACTTC. The encoded protein is CASSFREGIREQYF.